A single sample gave rise to the 15 T cell receptor beta chains below, sequenced in a study of OX40 agonist ivuxolimab in advanced cancers. Clones were read by immunoSEQ multiplex PCR, and TCRdb kept only the in-frame ones, dropping some. The sample carries approximately 49,000 clones, roughly 84% recorded once. The sample here was CD4+ or CD8+ T cells sorted from blood, taken in a trial of the OX40 agonist ivuxolimab. These receptors came from an adult with an advanced solid tumor such as melanoma, head and neck, liver or kidney cancer.

J is TRBJ1-5 and V is TRBV19, with D unclear. V lost 5 bases and J lost 0, with 8 bases in between. CDR1 is LNHDA, CDR2 SQIVND, per germline (reference sequence). This CDR3 contains 14 residues. In DNA, the CDR3 is TGTGCCAGTAGTCCCAGTCATAGCAATCAGCCCCAGCATTTT. Residues: CASSPSHSNQPQHF.

This chain links TRBV5-4 with TRBJ1-4; possible D gene TRBD1, 5 bases. Trimming took off 4 bases at V and 7 bases at J, with 11 bases between the two ends. This CDR3 spans 13 amino acids. Germline lookup yields CDR1 SGHNT and CDR2 YYREEE (reference sequence). The CDR3 loop is CASSTGRGEKLFF. In DNA form, the CDR3 reads TGTGCCAGCAGCACGGGACGGGGTGAAAAACTGTTTTTT.

The chain carries TRBV11-2 and TRBJ2-3; tentatively, D is TRBD1 (6 bases). The ends were cut back, 5 bases at V and 3 bases at J, with 18 bases in the middle. From germline, CDR1 is SGHAT and CDR2 FQNNGV. CDR3 length equals 16 residues. In DNA form, the CDR3 reads TGTGCCAGCAGCGCCCGCCAGGGGAGTCGGACAGATACGCAGTATTTT. It codes for CASSARQGSRTDTQYF.

The chain has TRBV27 and TRBJ2-7; possible D gene TRBD2, 6 bases. Germline CDR1 is MNHEY and CDR2 is SMNVEV (reference sequence). CDR3 length: 14 amino acids. Trimming removed 5 bases from V and 5 bases from J, with 16 bases in between. CDR3 nucleotide sequence: TGTGCCAGCAGTCGTGGGAGGAGCGGTAACGAGCAGTACTTC. Translating it yields CASSRGRSGNEQYF.

The chain uses TRBV9 and TRBJ2-1; D tentatively fits TRBD1 or TRBD2 (5 bases each). Germline CDR1 SGDLS, CDR2 YYNGEE. The CDR3 has 15 residues. Deletions cut 4 bases from V and 7 bases from J, with 18 bases between. CDR3 DNA: TGTGCCAGCAGCCCAGGGTCGGGACCGGGTAATGAGCAGTTCTTC. This gives the protein CASSPGSGPGNEQFF. Complete variable domain (other parts from reference TRBV9 and TRBJ2-1): DSGVTQTPKHLITATGQRVTLRCSPRSGDLSVYWYQQSLDQGLQFLIQYYNGEERAKGNILERFSAQQFPDLHSELNLSSLELGDSALYFCASSPGSGPGNEQFFGPGTRLTVL.

This clone was detected only a few times. The CDR3 loop reads CASSWRSFRSSGNTIYF. The CDR3 DNA sequence: TGTGCCAGCAGTTGGAGGTCATTCCGAAGCTCTGGAAACACCATATATTTT. V usage is TRBV28 and J usage is TRBJ1-3; D ambiguous. V gave up 4 bases and J gave up 0 bases, with 16 bases separating them. Germline V gives CDR1 MDHEN, CDR2 SYDVKM. The length of the CDR3 is 17 residues.

This clone was found a few times. The chain employs TRBV28 and TRBJ1-4; the D is unclear. This CDR3 is 14 amino acids long. Germline CDR1 is MDHEN and CDR2 is SYDVKM. V gave up 3 bases and J gave up 8 bases, with 13 bases separating them. For the CDR3, the DNA is TGTGCCAGCAGTTTGGGAGGCGGTGGGGAAAAACTGTTTTTT. This translates into CASSLGGGGEKLFF. The full variable domain, its missing parts supplied by reference TRBV28 and TRBJ1-4, is DVKVTQSSRYLVKRTGEKVFLECVQDMDHENMFWYRQDPGLGLRLIYFSYDVKMKEKGDIPEGYSVSREKKERFSLILESASTNQTSMYLCASSLGGGGEKLFFGSGTQLSVL.

This clone was detected only a few times. The rearrangement joins TRBV6-6 to TRBJ2-5; D perhaps matches TRBD2 (5 bases). The germline gives CDR1 MNHNY, CDR2 SVGAGI (reference sequence). V lost 7 bases, J lost 5 bases, and 20 bases lay in between. The CDR3 totals 15 residues. The CDR3 DNA follows: TGTGCCAGCAAAGATGGCGGAAACACGGGGGAGACCCAGTACTTC. The encoded protein is CASKDGGNTGETQYF.

The chain links TRBV15 to TRBJ1-2, with 7 positions matching TRBD1. This CDR3 is built from 14 residues. Unmatched junction bases numbered 9, after V lost 3 bases and J lost 8 bases. Germline loops: CDR1 LNHNV, CDR2 YYDKDF (reference sequence). CDR3 nucleotide sequence: TGTGCCACCAGCAGGCCAGCGACAGGGAGCGGCTACACCTTC. Protein product: CATSRPATGSGYTF.

In DNA form, the CDR3 reads TGCGCCAGCAGCATGGAAGCAACTAATGAAAAACTGTTTTTT. Amino acids: CASSMEATNEKLFF. The rearrangement uses TRBV5-1 and TRBJ1-4, with unresolved D. Germline lookup yields CDR1 SGHRS and CDR2 YFSETQ. V gave up 4 bases and J gave up 0 bases, with 7 bases separating them. The CDR3 consists of 14 residues.

The V call is TRBV11-1, the J call TRBJ2-1; D not resolved. V was trimmed by 1 base and J by 5 bases, leaving 12 bases between them. The CDR3 extends over 15 amino acids. Germline V gene lookup returns CDR1 SGHAT and CDR2 FQDESV (reference sequence). CDR3 sequence: CASSLDGQANNEQFF. CDR3 DNA sequence: TGTGCCAGCAGCTTAGATGGTCAGGCGAACAATGAGCAGTTCTTC.

This clone was observed a handful of times. The chain uses TRBV11-2 and TRBJ2-5; D gene ambiguous. V gave up 6 bases and J gave up 4 bases, with 12 bases separating them. This CDR3 spans 13 amino acids. Germline values: CDR1 SGHAT, CDR2 FQNNGV. Here the CDR3 DNA reads TGTGCCAGCAGGCCAACCCTGGGAGAGACCCAGTACTTC. This codes for CASRPTLGETQYF.

The chain is built from TRBV27 and TRBJ2-7, with a weak D call TRBD1 (7 bases). Germline V gene lookup returns CDR1 MNHEY and CDR2 SMNVEV (reference sequence). CDR3 length: 18 residues. V lost 0 bases and J 2 bases, leaving 20 bases between the germline ends. The CDR3 sequence: CASSLSDWREGGPYEQYF. In nucleotides, the CDR3 is TGTGCCAGCAGTTTATCGGACTGGAGGGAAGGGGGCCCCTACGAGCAGTACTTC.

The chain carries TRBV2 and TRBJ1-4; 8 bases match TRBD1. The CDR3 covers 14 residues. The junction had 5 bases not matched to a gene; V was cut back by 9 bases and J by 2 bases. Germline V gene lookup returns CDR1 SNHLY and CDR2 FYNNEI. CDR3 sequence: CASRRQGTNEKLFF. CDR3 in DNA: TGTGCCAGTCGGAGACAGGGGACTAATGAAAAACTGTTTTTT.

This chain joins TRBV5-1 and TRBJ1-1; the D gene is possibly TRBD1 (5 bases). The V end was cut by 0 bases, the J end by 7 bases, with 19 bases between. Germline loops: CDR1 SGHRS, CDR2 YFSETQ. CDR3 length equals 16 residues. CDR3 region: CASSLEGGHTEGEAFF. The CDR3 DNA reads as TGCGCCAGCAGCTTGGAGGGCGGACACACCGAGGGTGAAGCTTTCTTT.